This TCR beta chain was obtained from a study of blood T cell repertoires in COVID-19 (dated by TCRdb to the early 2020s). With respect to the entire study: Samples covering the acute and convalescent phases of COVID-19 were provided by collaborators in the United States, Italy and Spain. The prospective study material was composed of cDNA or gDNA derived from T cells, B-cell-depleted T cells, or PBMCs. The dataset comprised deeply sampled blood TCRbeta repertoires from subjects exposed to, actively infected with, or recovered from COVID-19. A freely available public database, intended as a resource for researchers studying the immune response to SARS-CoV-2, is where the repertoires were released. The samples were drawn from the first 160 participants of the ongoing ImmuneRACE study and from 1,200 or so subjects provided by 6 global collaborators. The sample metadata nearly always contained a de-identified subject ID, COVID-19 status, age in years and sex. Where HLA class I and class II types were available, the types were taken from metadata supplied by the sample provider, not from assay-based typing. Broader findings and caveats from the paper: The quantity of clinical and demographic metadata differed by source and by participant and was supplied without curation.

The CDR3 measures 13 amino acids from cysteine to phenylalanine. Just CDR3 DNA is preserved here, 39 bases in frame from base 1. According to the germline V gene (reference sequence), CDR1 reads MNHEY and CDR2 reads SMNVEV. Relative to germline, V is 3 bases shorter and J is 4 bases shorter, with 9 bases between their ends. Comments on this clone: Its target antigen remains unknown. No much larger clone exists at a distance of one base, and base qualities are not known.

One collaborating source in Seattle enrolled patients while the patients were actively infected and followed the patients over time throughout the course of disease. Collaborating institutions collected whole blood in K2EDTA tubes following their own protocols. For TCRbeta analysis, collaborators shipped samples as frozen whole blood, isolated PBMCs, or DNA extracted from either of those sample types. TCRbeta CDR3 regions were amplified from genomic DNA using the immunoSEQ Assay, a bias-controlled multiplex PCR. The authors' analysis ran thus. The number of nucleated cells in each sample was estimated by amplification of reference gene primers within the assay. To quantify the absolute abundance of each unique TCRbeta CDR3 rearrangement, sequence reads were collapsed and filtered. For each sample, productive Simpson clonality was calculated as the square root of Simpson's diversity index over productive rearrangements. This immuneACCESS table, as held by TCRdb, lists in-frame sequences with V and J called but not all clones. Of the missing ones, under half trace to an unresolved V gene in checked studies; the others have no known cause. V, J and clone size derive from that table, while D and trimming were established from the DNA sequence. The sample contains about 410,000 clones, about 89% of them found a single time. About 1.6% of the sample is held by the ten biggest clonotypes.

The chain joins TRBV27 to TRBJ2-5; 5 matching bases give a weak D call of TRBD2. This receptor was taken from a woman in her thirties or forties with COVID-19, enrolled during active disease. Sequenced: peripheral blood. The CDR3 region: CASSFRRGETQYF. DNA sequence: TGTGCCAGCAGTTTCCGACGGGGAGAGACCCAGTACTTC.